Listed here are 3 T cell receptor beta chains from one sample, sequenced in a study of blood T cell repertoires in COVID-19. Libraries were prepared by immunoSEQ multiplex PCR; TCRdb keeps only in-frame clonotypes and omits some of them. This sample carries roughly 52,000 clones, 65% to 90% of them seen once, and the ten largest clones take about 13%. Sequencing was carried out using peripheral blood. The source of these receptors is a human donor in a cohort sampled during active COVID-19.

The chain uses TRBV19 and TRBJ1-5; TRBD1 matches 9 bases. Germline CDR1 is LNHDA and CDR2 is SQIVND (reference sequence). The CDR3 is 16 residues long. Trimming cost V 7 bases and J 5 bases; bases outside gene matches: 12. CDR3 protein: CASMGTGTGRYQPQHF. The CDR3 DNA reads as TGTGCCAGTATGGGGACCGGGACAGGGCGATATCAGCCCCAGCATTTT.

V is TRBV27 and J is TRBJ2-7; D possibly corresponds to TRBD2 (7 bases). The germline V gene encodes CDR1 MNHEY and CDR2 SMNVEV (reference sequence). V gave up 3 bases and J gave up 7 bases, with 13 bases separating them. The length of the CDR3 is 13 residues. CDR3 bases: TGTGCCAGCAGTTTTTCGGGGGGCTGGGAGCAGTACTTC. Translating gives CASSFSGGWEQYF.

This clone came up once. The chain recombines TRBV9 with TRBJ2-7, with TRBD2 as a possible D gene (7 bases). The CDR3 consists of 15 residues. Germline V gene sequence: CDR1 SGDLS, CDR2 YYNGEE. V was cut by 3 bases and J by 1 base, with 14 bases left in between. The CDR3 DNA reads TGTGCCAGCAGCGAGGGGGGGGCTAGTTCCTACGAGCAGTACTTC. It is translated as CASSEGGASSYEQYF. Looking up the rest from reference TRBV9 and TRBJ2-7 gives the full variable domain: DSGVTQTPKHLITATGQRVTLRCSPRSGDLSVYWYQQSLDQGLQFLIQYYNGEERAKGNILERFSAQQFPDLHSELNLSSLELGDSALYFCASSEGGASSYEQYFGPGTRLTVT.